This is a list of T cell receptor beta chains from one sample in a study of blood T cell repertoires in COVID-19. The table came from immunoSEQ multiplex PCR; TCRdb's copy has only in-frame clones and leaves some out. Among 200,000 to 250,000 clones, around four fifths were seen once, and the ten largest hold roughly 8.2%. The sequenced material came from peripheral blood. The source is a woman older than 75 with COVID-19, enrolled during active disease. CDR3s include the opening cysteine and the closing phenylalanine or tryptophan. D genes are given only for firm matches. Expanded clones are given a class, and other clones once, few, many or no size at all.

TRBJ2-2 TRBV7-9 NA TRBD2 TGTGCCAGCCTGACTAGCGGGAGTGGATTTACCGGGGAGCTGTTTTTT CASLTSGSGFTGELFF
TRBJ1-6 TRBV24-1 once NA TGTGCCACCAGTGATGGGCTGAGATATAATTCACCCCTCCACTTT CATSDGLRYNSPLHF
TRBJ1-2 TRBV18 once TRBD1 TGTGCCAGCTCACCGACAGGGGGGGACTATGGCTACACCTTC CASSPTGGDYGYTF
TRBJ1-3 TRBV6-5 NA NA TGTGCCAGCAGTCCCTCCGGGAGCTCTGGAAACACCATATATTTT CASSPSGSSGNTIYF
TRBJ2-7 TRBV4-1 NA TRBD1 TGCGCCAGCAGCCAAAGGGGATCCGGGACAGGGAAGAACGAGCAGTACTTC CASSQRGSGTGKNEQYF
TRBJ2-7 TRBV27 NA NA TGTGCCAGCAGTTTTGTCCTCTCCTACGAGCAGTACTTC CASSFVLSYEQYF
TRBJ2-3 TRBV7-6 NA NA TGTGCCAGCAGCTCAGACAGTCCTAGCACAGATACGCAGTATTTT CASSSDSPSTDTQYF
TRBJ2-1 TRBV29-1 NA TRBD2 TGCAGCGTCGCGGGACTAGCGGGAGAGGGGGGGATCGATGAGCAGTTCTTC CSVAGLAGEGGIDEQFF
TRBJ1-2 TRBV7-2 NA TRBD1 TGTGCCAGCAGTAAATTACAGGGGGCGGATGGCTACACCTTC CASSKLQGADGYTF
TRBJ2-3 TRBV24-1 NA NA TGTGCCACCAGTGATCTCGGAAGGGGTACGCAGTATTTT CATSDLGRGTQYF
TRBJ2-1 TRBV7-7 NA NA TGTGCTAGCAGCCCGGACTACAGCTCCTACAATGAGCAGTTCTTC CASSPDYSSYNEQFF